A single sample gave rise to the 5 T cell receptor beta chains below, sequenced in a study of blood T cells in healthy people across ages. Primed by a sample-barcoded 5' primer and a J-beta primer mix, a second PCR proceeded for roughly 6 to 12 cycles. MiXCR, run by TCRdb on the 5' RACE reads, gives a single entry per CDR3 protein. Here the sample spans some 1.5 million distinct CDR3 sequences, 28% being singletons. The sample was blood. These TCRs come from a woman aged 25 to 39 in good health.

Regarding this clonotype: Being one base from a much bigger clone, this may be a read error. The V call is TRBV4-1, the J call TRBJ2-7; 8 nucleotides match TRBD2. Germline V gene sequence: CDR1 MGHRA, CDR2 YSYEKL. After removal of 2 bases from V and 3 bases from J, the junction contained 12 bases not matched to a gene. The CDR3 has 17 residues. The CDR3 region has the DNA TGCGCCAGCAGCCAACGCTCGCCGGGACTAGGGGACTACGAGCAGTACTTC. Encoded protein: CASSQRSPGLGDYEQYF.

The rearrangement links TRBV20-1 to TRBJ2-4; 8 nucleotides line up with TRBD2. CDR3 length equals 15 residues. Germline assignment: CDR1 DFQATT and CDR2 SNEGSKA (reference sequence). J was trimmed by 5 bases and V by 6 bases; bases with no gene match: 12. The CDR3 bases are TGCAGTGCAGACGAAGCGACTAGCGCCGAAAACATTCAGTACTTC. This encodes CSADEATSAENIQYF.

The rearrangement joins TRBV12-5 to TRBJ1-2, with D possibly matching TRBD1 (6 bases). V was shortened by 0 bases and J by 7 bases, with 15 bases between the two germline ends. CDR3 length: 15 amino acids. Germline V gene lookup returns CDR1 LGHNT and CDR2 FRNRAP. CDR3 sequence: CASGLVGAIVGGYTF. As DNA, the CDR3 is TGTGCTAGTGGTTTGGTGGGGGCGATTGTTGGTGGCTACACCTTC.

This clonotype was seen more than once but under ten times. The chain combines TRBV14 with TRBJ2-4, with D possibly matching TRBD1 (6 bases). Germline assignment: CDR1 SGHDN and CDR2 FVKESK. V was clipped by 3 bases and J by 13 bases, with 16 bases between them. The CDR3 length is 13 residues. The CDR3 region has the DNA TGTGCCAGCAGCCAGAACAGGGTTGGGGAGCAGTACTTC. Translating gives CASSQNRVGEQYF.

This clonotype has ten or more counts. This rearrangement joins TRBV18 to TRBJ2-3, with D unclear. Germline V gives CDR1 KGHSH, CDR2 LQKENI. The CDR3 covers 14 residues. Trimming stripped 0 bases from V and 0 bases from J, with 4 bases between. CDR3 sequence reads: CASSPPSSTDTQYF. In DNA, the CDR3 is TGTGCCAGCTCACCACCTAGTAGCACAGATACGCAGTATTTT.